This T cell receptor beta chain was obtained from a study of control samples from healthy donors and cancer patients. The CDR3 length is 14 residues. Trimming cost V 5 bases and J 5 bases, with 15 bases left between them. The germline CDR1 and CDR2 sequences are SGHAT and FQDESV (reference sequence). Sequenced by immunoSEQ multiplex PCR; TCRdb stores in-frame clones only, minus some. The table lists 130,000 or so clones, around 90% of them singletons, with around 2.5% in the top ten. The chain links TRBV11-1 to TRBJ2-5; TRBD2 is a possible D gene (7 bases). The TCR originated in a man in his forties in good health. The sample taken for sequencing was blood. CDR3 nucleotides: TGTGCCAGCAGCCCACGGGGGGCCAGGGAGACCCAGTACTTC. This sequence encodes CASSPRGARETQYF.